Each of the 9 T cell receptor beta chains below was sequenced from the same sample in a study of T cell responses to AZD1222 COVID-19 vaccine. Sequenced by immunoSEQ multiplex PCR; TCRdb stores in-frame clones only, minus some. Seen here are 130,000 to 150,000 clones, 75% to 90% observed once, and the top ten hold under 2%. This sample comprised peripheral blood, obtained on day 0 of AZD1222 vaccination. These receptors came from an adult in good health.

The chain carries TRBV7-9 and TRBJ2-4, with 8 positions matching TRBD2. The CDR3 loop spans 17 amino acids. Losses at the gene ends were 5 bases for V and 4 bases for J; bases not matched to a gene: 13. Looked up from germline, CDR1 is SEHNR and CDR2 is FQNEAQ (reference sequence). This CDR3 is CASSPNSGVAVKNIQYF. For the CDR3, the DNA is TGTGCCAGCAGCCCTAATAGCGGGGTCGCTGTTAAAAACATTCAGTACTTC.

Comment on this clone: The junction departs from germline at one end; a sequencing error may be responsible. The genes are TRBV2 and TRBJ1-2, with D possibly TRBD1 on 5 matching bases. Germline V lookup: CDR1 SNHLY, CDR2 FYNNEI. CDR3 size: 10 residues. This chain's CDR3 is CASRVTGLTF. In nucleotides, the CDR3 is TGTGCCAGCAGAGTCACAGGTCTGACATTC.

This clone was recorded a few times. The chain carries TRBV19 and TRBJ1-2, with D unresolved. The V gene lost 6 bases and the J gene lost 4 bases, with 12 bases spanning the gap. In germline, CDR1 is LNHDA, CDR2 SQIVND (reference sequence). The CDR3 is made up of 13 amino acids. In DNA, the CDR3 is TGTGCCAGTAGCACCCCACAACCCTATGGCTACACCTTC. Protein product: CASSTPQPYGYTF.

The chain couples TRBV3-1 (or the pseudogene TRBV3-2) to TRBJ2-3, with a weak D call TRBD2 (6 bases). The V gene lost 4 bases and the J gene lost 0 bases, with 8 bases spanning the gap. The CDR3 sequence is 14 residues long. The germline V gene encodes CDR1 LGHDT and CDR2 YNNKEL (reference sequence). In nucleotides, the CDR3 is TGTGCCAGCAGCCGCGGGACTAGCACAGATACGCAGTATTTT. This encodes CASSRGTSTDTQYF.

The chain has TRBV10-3 and TRBJ1-4, with D uncertain. In germline, CDR1 is ENHRY, CDR2 SYGVKD. Deletions cut 4 bases from V and 4 bases from J, with 13 bases between. CDR3 length: 15 residues. CDR3 coding DNA: TGTGCCATCAGTGCGGGAGATCTAGTTAATGAAAAACTGTTTTTT. Its protein is CAISAGDLVNEKLFF.

The chain combines TRBV28 with TRBJ2-7; unclear D gene. Germline values: CDR1 MDHEN, CDR2 SYDVKM. CDR3 length equals 17 residues. V was cut by 3 bases and J by 3 bases, with 21 bases left in between. This CDR3 is CASSFEIRSLQNYEQYF. For the CDR3, the DNA is TGTGCCAGCAGTTTCGAAATCCGGAGCTTGCAGAACTACGAGCAGTACTTC.

The chain joins TRBV21-1 to TRBJ2-7; whether TRBD1, the table's D call, matches the DNA was not checked. TRBV21-1 is shown as a pseudogene. The CDR3 runs 11 residues. The CDR3 nucleotides are TGTGCCAGCAGCACAGGGTCCTTTGGAGACTTC. Amino acids: CASSTGSFGDF.

The table lists this clone with a count of one. The J gene is TRBJ1-4, the V gene TRBV3-1 (or the pseudogene TRBV3-2); D is perhaps TRBD1 (5 bases). Germline V gene lookup returns CDR1 LGHDT and CDR2 YNNKEL (reference sequence). The CDR3 has 14 residues. Trimming removed 9 bases at V and 0 bases at J, with 11 bases between. The CDR3 loop is CASSSGTTNEKLFF. DNA for the CDR3: TGTGCCAGTTCTTCAGGGACAACTAATGAAAAACTGTTTTTT.

The chain recombines TRBV5-1 with TRBJ1-1; D is unresolved. This CDR3 contains 14 residues. V lost 1 base and J lost 1, with 8 bases in between. Germline lookup yields CDR1 SGHRS and CDR2 YFSETQ. Here the CDR3 DNA reads TGCGCCAGCAGCTTGAACACGGCGAACACTGAAGCTTTCTTT. Amino acids: CASSLNTANTEAFF.